Shown below are 18 T cell receptor beta chains from a single sample sequenced in a study of T-cell memory formation after mild COVID-19. One entry per CDR3 protein results from TCRdb running MiXCR on the 5' RACE reads. This table holds around 300,000 distinct CDR3 sequences, 15% to 20% found once. The sample was PBMCs or a T cell subset sorted from them (not recorded which). These receptor sequences come from a man in his late teens or twenties who had mild COVID-19 (a few samples of this study predate the infection). Cell type and time point are not known.

This chain joins TRBV4-3 and TRBJ2-3, with TRBD2 identical over 7 bases. V lost 5 bases, J lost 4 bases, and 15 bases stayed unmatched. The CDR3 totals 17 residues. Germline V CDR1 and CDR2: LGHNA, YSLEER. The CDR3 bases are TGCGCCAGCAGCTCAGGAGGCGGGGGTGGCAGACCAGATACGCAGTATTTT. It yields the protein CASSSGGGGGRPDTQYF.

The chain is built from TRBV10-3 and TRBJ2-2, with D hard to call. V shed 4 bases and J shed 1 base, with 7 bases lying between them. Germline values: CDR1 ENHRY, CDR2 SYGVKD. The CDR3 sequence is 14 residues long. CDR3 sequence reads: CAISGPVNTGELFF. DNA for the CDR3: TGTGCCATCAGTGGACCTGTGAACACCGGGGAGCTGTTTTTT.

V is TRBV5-1 and J is TRBJ1-1; unclear D gene. The CDR3 extends over 13 amino acids. Germline CDR1 reads SGHRS; CDR2 reads YFSETQ. V dropped 2 bases and J dropped 1 base, with 6 bases sitting between them. The CDR3 nucleotides are TGCGCCAGCAGCTTTTGGGAGAACACTGAAGCTTTCTTT. This sequence encodes CASSFWENTEAFF.

This clonotype has only a few counts. The rearrangement links TRBV25-1 to TRBJ2-3; the D is unclear. The CDR3 is 17 amino acids. V lost 1 base to trimming and J lost 0 bases, with 14 bases between them. Germline CDR1 and CDR2: MGHDK and SYGVNS. The CDR3 DNA reads TGTGCCAGCAGTGAATTGCGAACGGAGCCGAGCACAGATACGCAGTATTTT. This gives the protein CASSELRTEPSTDTQYF. The whole variable domain, remainder taken from reference TRBV25-1 and TRBJ2-3, is EADIYQTPRYLVIGTGKKITLECSQTMGHDKMYWYQQDPGMELHLIHYSYGVNSTEKGDLSSESTVSRIRTEHFPLTLESARPSHTSQYLCASSELRTEPSTDTQYFGPGTRLTVL.

This clonotype was seen only a few times. The rearrangement links TRBV29-1 to TRBJ2-3; perhaps TRBD2 as D (7 bases). This CDR3 comprises 13 residues. Trimming stripped 6 bases from V and 6 bases from J, with 16 bases between. The V gene's germline CDR1 is SQVTM and CDR2 ANQGSEA. The DNA of the CDR3 is TGCAGCGTCGGGGGGCAGGGATGGGATACGCAGTATTTT. This gives the protein CSVGGQGWDTQYF.

This clonotype has more than one count but fewer than ten. J is TRBJ2-1 and V is TRBV24-1, with D perhaps matching TRBD1 or TRBD2 (5 bases each). Germline loops: CDR1 KGHDR, CDR2 SFDVKD. V was cut by 1 base and J by 7 bases, with 16 bases left in between. CDR3 length: 16 residues. In nucleotides, the CDR3 is TGTGCCACCAGTGATTTTGGGACGGCAACGGGGAATGAGCAGTTCTTC. Encoded protein: CATSDFGTATGNEQFF.

This clonotype came up a few times. The chain links TRBV7-9 to TRBJ1-3; a weak D match, TRBD1 (5 bases). This CDR3 is 17 amino acids long. Trimming took off 5 bases at V and 3 bases at J, with 20 bases between the two ends. Germline assignment: CDR1 SEHNR and CDR2 FQNEAQ (reference sequence). The CDR3 reads CASSPPGVGWDGNTIYF. CDR3 sequence (DNA): TGTGCCAGCAGCCCGCCGGGGGTAGGCTGGGATGGAAACACCATATATTTT.

V gene TRBV6-2 or TRBV6-3 combines with J gene TRBJ2-5; 15 bases align to TRBD2. Trimming took 5 bases from V and 5 from J; bases not matched to a gene: 6. Per the germline V gene, CDR1 is MNHEY and CDR2 is SVGEGT. The CDR3 totals 16 residues. The CDR3 protein is CASSTRTSGGVETQYF. CDR3 nucleotides: TGTGCCAGCAGTACTCGGACTAGCGGGGGGGTTGAGACCCAGTACTTC.

The table lists this clonotype with a few counts. V is TRBV6-5 and J is TRBJ2-7; the D gene is possibly TRBD2 (7 bases). Per the germline V gene, CDR1 is MNHEY and CDR2 is SVGAGI. Deletions cut 2 bases from V and 10 bases from J, with 9 bases between. The CDR3 extends over 11 amino acids. The CDR3 nucleotides read TGTGCCAGCAGTTACCGGGGGGCCCAGTACTTC. This sequence encodes CASSYRGAQYF.

The genes are TRBV6-6 and TRBJ2-5; D is undetermined. Trimming took 3 bases from V and 5 from J, leaving 10 bases between them. The germline CDR1 and CDR2 sequences are MNHNY and SVGAGI (reference sequence). CDR3 size: 13 residues. CDR3 coding DNA: TGTGCCAGCAGTTATGGCTCTGGGGAGACCCAGTACTTC. Translated: CASSYGSGETQYF.

This clonotype was seen more than once but under ten times. The chain uses TRBV20-1 and TRBJ2-2; 9 nucleotides line up with TRBD1. The CDR3 has 14 residues. Unmatched junction bases numbered 5, after V lost 6 bases and J lost 3 bases. CDR1 and CDR2 (germline): DFQATT, SNEGSKA (reference sequence). DNA for the CDR3: TGCAGTGCAGGGACAGGGAGGGACACCGGGGAGCTGTTTTTT. It yields the protein CSAGTGRDTGELFF.

This clonotype came up a few times. This chain connects TRBV29-1 to TRBJ2-5; a weak D match, TRBD2 (5 bases). V was pared by 4 bases and J by 7 bases, with 25 bases between. Germline V gives CDR1 SQVTM, CDR2 ANQGSEA. The CDR3 sequence is 16 residues long. CDR3 in amino acids: CSVVPKGGLIVRTQYF. DNA for the CDR3: TGCAGCGTTGTCCCCAAGGGCGGGCTTATCGTAAGGACCCAGTACTTC.

The rearrangement joins TRBV3-1 to TRBJ2-7; D unresolved. The V end was cut by 2 bases, the J end by 0 bases, with 8 bases between. Germline-derived CDR1 and CDR2 are LGHDT and YNNKEL (reference sequence). The CDR3 has 14 residues. CDR3: CASSQRSSSYEQYF. CDR3 coding DNA: TGTGCCAGCAGCCAACGCTCGAGCTCCTACGAGCAGTACTTC.

This clonotype occurred a few times. The chain is built from TRBV5-1 and TRBJ1-6; a weak D match, TRBD1 (6 bases). V was pared by 0 bases and J by 10 bases, with 14 bases between. The CDR3 runs 15 residues. The germline CDR1 and CDR2 sequences are SGHRS and YFSETQ. CDR3 sequence reads: CASSLAGRGRSPLHF. CDR3 sequence (DNA): TGCGCCAGCAGCTTGGCCGGCAGGGGAAGGTCACCCCTCCACTTT.

Ten or more counts support this clonotype. This rearrangement joins TRBV25-1 to TRBJ2-3, with 7 bases identical to TRBD1. CDR1 MGHDK and CDR2 SYGVNS come from the germline V gene. This CDR3 contains 15 residues. V trimming: 2 bases; J trimming: 0 bases; junction bases outside the gene matches: 2. CDR3 amino acids: CASSEKDRSTDTQYF. CDR3 nucleotide sequence: TGTGCCAGCAGTGAAAAGGACAGGAGCACAGATACGCAGTATTTT.

This rearrangement joins TRBV28 to TRBJ2-3; tentatively, D is TRBD2 (6 bases). With 2 bases removed from V and 2 bases from J, the gap between germline ends came to 11 bases. CDR1 MDHEN and CDR2 SYDVKM come from the germline V gene. The CDR3 is 15 residues long. CDR3 nucleotides: TGTGCCAGCAGTTTAGCGGGGCTATTCACAGATACGCAGTATTTT. It specifies CASSLAGLFTDTQYF.

The sample holds many counts of this clonotype. V usage is TRBV4-1 and J usage is TRBJ2-3; D might be TRBD2 (6 bases). The CDR3 is 15 residues long. Trimming took 3 bases from V and 3 from J, leaving 13 bases between them. Germline V lookup: CDR1 MGHRA, CDR2 YSYEKL. CDR3 sequence reads: CASSHTRLATDTQYF. The CDR3, as DNA: TGCGCCAGCAGCCACACAAGGCTAGCGACAGATACGCAGTATTTT.

This clonotype was observed a few times. The V gene is TRBV12-3 or TRBV12-4, the J gene TRBJ1-1; 10 nucleotides match TRBD1. This CDR3 region has 14 residues. V dropped 6 bases and J dropped 6; count of bases not matched to a gene: 7. This chain's CDR3 is CASRTDRGPAEAFF. The CDR3 coding sequence is TGTGCCAGCAGGACCGACAGGGGGCCCGCTGAAGCTTTCTTT.